A single sample is the source of the 27 T cell receptor beta chains below, sequenced in a study of shared clonotypes between healthy human individuals. Sequencing was performed with immunoSEQ multiplex PCR; in TCRdb, only in-frame clones are kept and a portion is missing. This table has nearly 1 million clones, 60% to 85% appearing once. Sequenced sample: memory CD4+ T cells sorted from blood. The subset denotes: CD45RA-negative fraction. These receptors originate from a man between 18 and 35 years old in good health.

Comments on this clone: This likely reflects a read error, since a far larger clone is one base away. The sample contains more than one DNA sequence encoding this CDR3. The J gene is TRBJ2-1, the V gene TRBV11-2; D is uncertain. The germline CDR1 and CDR2 sequences are SGHAT and FQNNGV. The V end lost 1 base, the J end lost 0 bases, and 4 bases lay between the germline ends. This CDR3 spans 14 amino acids. The CDR3 loop reads CASSLGGSYNEQFF. For the CDR3, the DNA is TGTGCCAGCAGCTTAGGGGGCTCCTACAATGAGCAGTTCTTC.

The chain combines TRBV30 with TRBJ1-3, with TRBD1 as a possible D gene (5 bases). Germline V CDR1 and CDR2: GTSNPN, SVGIG (reference sequence). The CDR3 runs to 13 residues. Trimming pared 4 bases from V and 6 bases from J, leaving 13 bases between. The CDR3 DNA reads as TGTGCCTGGACGGGGCCCAGTGTAAACACCATATATTTT. Translation: CAWTGPSVNTIYF.

The count of this clone is one. The V and J genes are TRBV6-1 and TRBJ2-7; TRBD1 agrees at 10 bases. The CDR3 extends over 14 amino acids. Unmatched junction bases numbered 5, after V lost 2 bases and J lost 7 bases. Germline CDR1 and CDR2: MNHNS and SASEGT. The CDR3 coding sequence is TGTGCCAGCAGTGAATCAGGGACAGGGGTTGAGCAGTACTTC. Its translation: CASSESGTGVEQYF.

V gene TRBV10-2 combines with J gene TRBJ2-5; D could derive from TRBD1 or TRBD2 (6 bases each). Looked up from germline, CDR1 is WSHSY and CDR2 is SAAADI. Trimming removed 4 bases from V and 5 bases from J, with 20 bases in between. CDR3 length: 16 residues. In DNA form, the CDR3 reads TGCGCCAGCAGTGCTGACCTAGGGGGAGGCGGGGAGACCCAGTACTTC. This codes for CASSADLGGGGETQYF.

This sequence joins TRBV6-1 and TRBJ1-1, with D tentatively TRBD1 (6 bases). Trimming shortened V by 4 bases and J by 1 base, and 22 bases separated the two germline ends. Germline V gene lookup returns CDR1 MNHNS and CDR2 SASEGT. The CDR3 sequence is 18 residues long. DNA for the CDR3: TGTGCCAGCAGTGGGCCACAGGGAAGGAGGGAGCAGAACACTGAAGCTTTCTTT. Its protein is CASSGPQGRREQNTEAFF.

The rearrangement joins TRBV5-1 to TRBJ2-7; a possible D gene is TRBD1 (6 bases). V was cut by 4 bases and J by 0 bases, with 17 bases left in between. CDR1 SGHRS and CDR2 YFSETQ come from the germline V gene. The CDR3 spans 16 residues. In DNA, the CDR3 is TGCGCCAGCAGCACCTCCGGACAGCCCTTCTCCTACGAGCAGTACTTC. Its translation is CASSTSGQPFSYEQYF.

This clone was seen a single time. The chain combines TRBV6-6 with TRBJ1-5; 8 positions agree with TRBD1. The germline V gene has CDR1 MNHNY and CDR2 SVGAGI (reference sequence). V gave up 10 bases and J gave up 5 bases; unmatched junction bases: 13. The CDR3 runs 15 residues. The CDR3 sequence is CATESPPGGHQPQHF. In DNA form, the CDR3 reads TGTGCCACGGAATCTCCTCCAGGGGGCCATCAGCCCCAGCATTTT.

The chain is built from TRBV27 and TRBJ2-7; the D gene is possibly TRBD1 (6 bases). The CDR3 runs 15 residues. Germline V gives CDR1 MNHEY, CDR2 SMNVEV (reference sequence). The ends were cut back, 2 bases at V and 3 bases at J, with 14 bases in the middle. This chain's CDR3 is CASSLLPTGNYEQYF. CDR3 DNA sequence: TGTGCCAGCAGTTTACTCCCCACAGGGAACTACGAGCAGTACTTC.

The chain recombines TRBV9 with TRBJ2-6; D is unclear. This CDR3 has 14 amino acids. Trimming stripped 2 bases from V and 4 bases from J, with 7 bases between. Per germline, CDR1 SGDLS and CDR2 YYNGEE. CDR3 residues: CASSVPSGANVLTF. DNA of the CDR3: TGTGCCAGCAGCGTTCCATCGGGGGCCAACGTCCTGACTTTC.

The chain is built from TRBV10-1 and TRBJ2-3; D uncertain. V was shortened by 0 bases and J by 0 bases, with 13 bases between the two germline ends. CDR3 length equals 17 residues. Germline V gives CDR1 WNHNN, CDR2 SYGVQD (reference sequence). Here the CDR3 reads CASSESGFSRSTDTQYF. Here the CDR3 DNA reads TGCGCCAGCAGTGAGTCAGGGTTCTCACGGAGCACAGATACGCAGTATTTT.

This clone was recorded a few times. The chain carries TRBV28 and TRBJ1-1, with 8 positions matching TRBD1. The V and J ends lost 9 bases and 1 base, in that order; junction bases with no gene match: 7. Germline V gene data show CDR1 as MDHEN and CDR2 as SYDVKM. The CDR3 consists of 14 residues. This CDR3 is CASGQGLGNTEAFF. CDR3 coding DNA: TGTGCCAGTGGACAGGGACTAGGGAACACTGAAGCTTTCTTT.

This clone has just a few counts. The chain employs TRBV7-9 and TRBJ2-3, with 7 positions matching TRBD1. The CDR3 runs to 15 residues. Germline trimming cut 5 bases from V and 2 bases from J; bases unmatched to any gene: 7. Germline-derived CDR1 and CDR2 are SEHNR and FQNEAQ (reference sequence). This CDR3 is CASSLRQGITDTQYF. As DNA, the CDR3 is TGTGCCAGCAGCCTGCGACAGGGCATCACAGATACGCAGTATTTT.

The V and J genes are TRBV28 and TRBJ1-3; D is unclear. CDR1 is MDHEN and CDR2 is SYDVKM in the germline V gene. This CDR3 has 15 amino acids. V was cut by 2 bases and J by 0 bases, with 8 bases left in between. CDR3 bases: TGTGCCAGCAGTTTAGGGAGAGACTCTGGAAACACCATATATTTT. Protein: CASSLGRDSGNTIYF.

The CDR3 loop is CASSYAKQGNEQYF. The CDR3 DNA reads as TGTGCCAGCAGTTACGCCAAACAGGGTAACGAGCAGTACTTC. The V gene is TRBV6-5, the J gene TRBJ2-7; D is possibly TRBD1 (6 bases). V lost 2 bases, J lost 5 bases, and 13 bases lay in between. The CDR3 has 14 residues. CDR1 MNHEY and CDR2 SVGAGI come from the germline V gene.

The chain carries TRBV7-2 and TRBJ2-5; D is possibly TRBD1 or TRBD2 (5 bases each). The V gene lost 5 bases and the J gene lost 4 bases, with 14 bases spanning the gap. The CDR3 has 14 residues. Germline V CDR1 and CDR2: SGHTA, FQGNSA. The CDR3 loop reads CASSQGGGGETQYF. In DNA form, the CDR3 reads TGTGCCAGCAGCCAGGGCGGCGGAGGAGAGACCCAGTACTTC.

The V gene is TRBV5-1, the J gene TRBJ2-3; TRBD2 matches 7 bases. V shed 0 bases, J shed 15 bases, and the junction held 13 bases outside the gene matches. The CDR3 loop spans 14 amino acids. Germline V CDR1 and CDR2: SGHRS, YFSETQ. The CDR3 region is CASSLAGWEGLPYF. For the CDR3, the DNA is TGCGCCAGCAGCTTGGCAGGATGGGAGGGCCTCCCTTATTTT. The full variable domain, rest sourced from reference TRBV5-1 and TRBJ2-3, is KAGVTQTPRYLIKTRGQQVTLSCSPISGHRSVSWYQQTPGQGLQFLFEYFSETQRNKGNFPGRFSGRQFSNSRSEMNVSTLELGDSALYLCASSLAGWEGLPYFGPGTRLTVL.

This rearrangement joins TRBV6-6 to TRBJ1-5; weak D call: TRBD1 (5 bases). The V and J ends lost 5 bases and 7 bases respectively, with 15 bases between them. The CDR3 is 14 residues long. In germline, CDR1 is MNHNY, CDR2 SVGAGI (reference sequence). The CDR3 region has the DNA TGTGCCAGCAGTGGTTATCAGGGAGACCAGCCCCAGCATTTT. This gives the protein CASSGYQGDQPQHF.

This clone appeared a few times. CDR3 DNA sequence: TGCGCCAGCAGCCAGGTCAGGGCTAGCAATCAGCCCCAGCATTTT. This codes for CASSQVRASNQPQHF. This sequence joins TRBV4-1 and TRBJ1-5; TRBD1 is a possible D gene (5 bases). The V gene's germline CDR1 is MGHRA and CDR2 YSYEKL. CDR3 length equals 15 residues. Trimming removed 3 bases at V and 0 bases at J, with 9 bases between.

The chain recombines TRBV5-4 with TRBJ1-2; perhaps TRBD1 as D (6 bases). The V gene's germline CDR1 is SGHNT and CDR2 YYREEE (reference sequence). The CDR3 covers 14 residues. V was pared by 4 bases and J by 5 bases, with 15 bases between. DNA of the CDR3: TGTGCCAGCAGCGTAGGAACCAGGGGTTATGGCTACACCTTC. Residues: CASSVGTRGYGYTF.

The chain links TRBV30 to TRBJ2-5; the D gene is possibly TRBD1 (6 bases). Germline V gene data show CDR1 as GTSNPN and CDR2 as SVGIG (reference sequence). This CDR3 is 13 amino acids long. V lost 1 base, J lost 7 bases, and 13 bases lay in between. In nucleotides, the CDR3 is TGTGCCTGGAGTGCACAGGGCGTAGGGACCCAGTACTTC. It specifies CAWSAQGVGTQYF.

The chain recombines TRBV5-4 with TRBJ2-5; D is perhaps TRBD2 (6 bases). The V end was cut by 0 bases, the J end by 5 bases, with 17 bases between. The CDR3 has 16 amino acids. Germline V gene sequence: CDR1 SGHNT, CDR2 YYREEE (reference sequence). The CDR3 DNA is TGTGCCAGCAGCTTGGCCATTGGGGGAGGAAGGGAGACCCAGTACTTC. Protein: CASSLAIGGGRETQYF.

This clone was seen only a few times. The chain recombines TRBV9 with TRBJ2-3, with D possibly being TRBD2 (6 bases). CDR3 length: 12 residues. Trimming removed 7 bases from V and 2 bases from J, with 8 bases in between. Per germline, CDR1 SGDLS and CDR2 YYNGEE. The CDR3 DNA reads as TGTGCCAGCGCGGGACCCACAGATACGCAGTATTTT. This encodes CASAGPTDTQYF. Drawing the rest from reference TRBV9 and TRBJ2-3, the complete variable domain is DSGVTQTPKHLITATGQRVTLRCSPRSGDLSVYWYQQSLDQGLQFLIQYYNGEERAKGNILERFSAQQFPDLHSELNLSSLELGDSALYFCASAGPTDTQYFGPGTRLTVL.

The chain is built from TRBV30 and TRBJ2-3; 7 bases match TRBD1. With V trimmed by 2 bases and J by 2 bases, 4 bases remained unmatched. The V gene's germline CDR1 is GTSNPN and CDR2 SVGIG (reference sequence). The length of the CDR3 is 14 residues. CDR3 in amino acids: CAWSRTGLTDTQYF. CDR3 nucleotide sequence: TGTGCCTGGAGTAGGACAGGCCTCACAGATACGCAGTATTTT.

The V and J genes are TRBV5-8 and TRBJ2-7; D is perhaps TRBD1 (6 bases). The CDR3 sequence is 13 residues long. The V end lost 7 bases, the J end lost 2 bases, and 13 bases lay between the germline ends. Germline CDR1 SGHTS, CDR2 YDEGEE. The CDR3 DNA is TGTGCCAGCGCTTTCGACAGGACCTACGAGCAGTACTTC. Translation gives CASAFDRTYEQYF.

The chain recombines TRBV30 with TRBJ1-6; D possibly corresponds to TRBD1 (5 bases). This CDR3 has 14 residues. Per germline, CDR1 GTSNPN and CDR2 SVGIG (reference sequence). V dropped 2 bases and J dropped 4 bases, with 9 bases sitting between them. The CDR3 loop is CAWSKGSYNSPLHF. The CDR3 nucleotides are TGTGCCTGGAGTAAGGGGTCGTATAATTCACCCCTCCACTTT.

The chain is built from TRBV9 and TRBJ2-5; TRBD1 aligns across 8 bases. CDR1 and CDR2 (germline): SGDLS, YYNGEE. The CDR3 is 14 residues long. Trimming took 4 bases from V and 1 from J; bases not matched to a gene: 3. CDR3 nucleotides: TGTGCCAGCAGCCCGGGACAGGTCCAAGAGACCCAGTACTTC. Protein: CASSPGQVQETQYF.

J is TRBJ1-1 and V is TRBV11-2; D not certain. The CDR3 sequence is 13 residues long. V was cut by 5 bases and J by 2 bases, with 9 bases left in between. The germline CDR1 and CDR2 sequences are SGHAT and FQNNGV. Written as DNA, the CDR3 is TGTGCCAGCAGCACCTTACCCAACACTGAAGCTTTCTTT. Amino acid sequence: CASSTLPNTEAFF.